The clone carrying this T cell receptor (beta chain) has just a few counts. UMIs were added to TCR cDNA along with a universal primer site when it was made by 5'RACE template switching. TCRdb re-called the 5' RACE reads through MiXCR, storing one row per CDR3 protein. The repertoire holds roughly 500,000 distinct CDR3 sequences, about 19% seen once, with 13% to 15% in the top ten. Trimming cost V 3 bases and J 0 bases, with 10 bases left between them. Germline V gene data show CDR1 as SGHRS and CDR2 as YFSETQ. This CDR3 is 16 amino acids long. The record originates from a study of T cells after yellow fever vaccination.

This sequence originates from a man aged 30-40 years who received the YFV17D yellow fever vaccine. The chain couples TRBV5-1 to TRBJ2-6, with D hard to call. Material: PBMCs, obtained 15 days after the yellow fever booster vaccination. In DNA form, the CDR3 reads TGCGCCAGCAGCTCAAGGGTCACCTCTGGGGCCAACGTCCTGACTTTC. Translated: CASSSRVTSGANVLTF.